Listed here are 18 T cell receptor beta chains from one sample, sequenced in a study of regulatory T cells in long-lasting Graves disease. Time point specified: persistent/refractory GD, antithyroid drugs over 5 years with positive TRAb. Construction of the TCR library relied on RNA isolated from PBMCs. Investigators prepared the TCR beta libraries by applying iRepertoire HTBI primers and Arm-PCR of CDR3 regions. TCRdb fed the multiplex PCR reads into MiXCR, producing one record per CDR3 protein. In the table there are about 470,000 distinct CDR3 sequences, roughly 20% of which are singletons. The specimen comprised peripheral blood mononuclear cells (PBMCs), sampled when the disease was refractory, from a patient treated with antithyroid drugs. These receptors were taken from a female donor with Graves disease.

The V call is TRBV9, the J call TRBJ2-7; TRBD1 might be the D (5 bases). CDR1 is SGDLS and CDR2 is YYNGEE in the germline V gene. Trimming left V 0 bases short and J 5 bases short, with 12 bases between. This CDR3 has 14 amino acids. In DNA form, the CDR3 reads TGTGCCAGCAGCGTAGGTCAGGGTATGGACGAGCAGTACTTC. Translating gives CASSVGQGMDEQYF.

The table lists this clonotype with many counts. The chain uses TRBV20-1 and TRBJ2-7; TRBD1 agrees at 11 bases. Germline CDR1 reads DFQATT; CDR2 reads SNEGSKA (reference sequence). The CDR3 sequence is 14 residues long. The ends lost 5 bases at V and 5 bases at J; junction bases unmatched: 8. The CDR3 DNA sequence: TGCAGTGCTCCCCGGGACAGGGGGACCCACGAGCAGTACTTC. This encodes CSAPRDRGTHEQYF.

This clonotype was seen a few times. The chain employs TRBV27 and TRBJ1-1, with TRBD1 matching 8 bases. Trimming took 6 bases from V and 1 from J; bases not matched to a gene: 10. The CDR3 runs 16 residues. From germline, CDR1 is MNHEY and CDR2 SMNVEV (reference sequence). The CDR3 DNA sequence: TGTGCCAGCAGCCAGCTGACCGGGACAGGGAACACTGAAGCTTTCTTT. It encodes CASSQLTGTGNTEAFF.

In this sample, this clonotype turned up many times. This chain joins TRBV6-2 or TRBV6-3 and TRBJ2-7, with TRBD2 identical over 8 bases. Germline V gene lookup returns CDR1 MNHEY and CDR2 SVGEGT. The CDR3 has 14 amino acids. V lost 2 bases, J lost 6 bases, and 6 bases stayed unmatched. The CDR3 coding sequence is TGTGCCAGCAGTTACGGAGCGGGAGTTGGCGAGCAGTACTTC. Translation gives CASSYGAGVGEQYF.

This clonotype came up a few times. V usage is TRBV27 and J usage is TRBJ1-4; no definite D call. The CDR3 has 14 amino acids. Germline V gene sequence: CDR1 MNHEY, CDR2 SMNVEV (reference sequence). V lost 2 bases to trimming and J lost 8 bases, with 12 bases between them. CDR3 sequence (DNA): TGTGCCAGCAGTTTAAGTATTTCGCGAGAAAAACTGTTTTTT. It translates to CASSLSISREKLFF.

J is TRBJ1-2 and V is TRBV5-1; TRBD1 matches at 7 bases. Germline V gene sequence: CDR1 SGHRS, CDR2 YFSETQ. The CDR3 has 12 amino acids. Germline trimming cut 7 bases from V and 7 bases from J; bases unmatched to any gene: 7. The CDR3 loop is CASSGTDFGYTF. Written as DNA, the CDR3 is TGCGCCAGCTCTGGGACAGACTTTGGCTACACCTTC.

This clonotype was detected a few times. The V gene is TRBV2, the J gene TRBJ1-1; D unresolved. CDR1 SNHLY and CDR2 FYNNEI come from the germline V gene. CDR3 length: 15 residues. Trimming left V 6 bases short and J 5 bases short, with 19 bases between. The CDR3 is CASRNPLARETEAFF. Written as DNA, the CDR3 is TGTGCCAGCAGGAACCCTCTTGCCCGCGAGACTGAAGCTTTCTTT.

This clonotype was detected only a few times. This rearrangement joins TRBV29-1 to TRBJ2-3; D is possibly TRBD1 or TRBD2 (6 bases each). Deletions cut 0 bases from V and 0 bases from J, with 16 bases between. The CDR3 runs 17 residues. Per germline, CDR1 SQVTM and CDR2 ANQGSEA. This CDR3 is CSVEDGARGGSTDTQYF. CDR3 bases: TGCAGCGTTGAAGATGGTGCCAGGGGAGGTAGCACAGATACGCAGTATTTT.

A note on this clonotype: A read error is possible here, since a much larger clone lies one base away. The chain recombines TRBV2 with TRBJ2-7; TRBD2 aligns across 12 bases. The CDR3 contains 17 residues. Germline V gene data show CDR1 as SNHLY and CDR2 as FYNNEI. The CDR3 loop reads CASSQGTSGYISHEQYF. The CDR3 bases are TGTGCCAGCAGTCAAGGGACTAGCGGGTATATCTCCCACGAGCAGTACTTC.

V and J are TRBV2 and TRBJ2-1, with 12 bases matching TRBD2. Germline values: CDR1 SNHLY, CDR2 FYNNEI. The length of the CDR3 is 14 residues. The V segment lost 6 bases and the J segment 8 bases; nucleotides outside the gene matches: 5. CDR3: CASRKTSGSYEQFF. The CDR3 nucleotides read TGTGCCAGCAGAAAGACTAGCGGGAGCTATGAGCAGTTCTTC. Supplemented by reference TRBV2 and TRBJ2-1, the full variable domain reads EPEVTQTPSHQVTQMGQEVILRCVPISNHLYFYWYRQILGQKVEFLVSFYNNEISEKSEIFDDQFSVERPDGSNFTLKIRSTKLEDSAMYFCASRKTSGSYEQFFGPGTRLTVL.

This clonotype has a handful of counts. CDR3 residues: CASSLGTSGRSFYEQYF. CDR3 coding DNA: TGCGCCAGCAGCTTGGGGACTAGCGGGAGGTCTTTTTACGAGCAGTACTTC. V usage is TRBV5-1 and J usage is TRBJ2-7, with 14 bases identical to TRBD2. V shed 0 bases and J 4 bases; nucleotides not matched to a gene: 6. The CDR3 covers 17 residues. Germline CDR1 reads SGHRS; CDR2 reads YFSETQ. Complete variable domain (other parts from reference TRBV5-1 and TRBJ2-7): KAGVTQTPRYLIKTRGQQVTLSCSPISGHRSVSWYQQTPGQGLQFLFEYFSETQRNKGNFPGRFSGRQFSNSRSEMNVSTLELGDSALYLCASSLGTSGRSFYEQYFGPGTRLTVT.

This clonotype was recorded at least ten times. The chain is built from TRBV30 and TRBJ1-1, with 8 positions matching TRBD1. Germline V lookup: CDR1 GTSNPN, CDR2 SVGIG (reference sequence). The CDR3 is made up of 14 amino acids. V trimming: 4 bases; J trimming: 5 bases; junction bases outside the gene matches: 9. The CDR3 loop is CAWTHRGGRTEAFF. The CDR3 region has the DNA TGTGCCTGGACCCACAGGGGGGGGCGAACTGAAGCTTTCTTT.

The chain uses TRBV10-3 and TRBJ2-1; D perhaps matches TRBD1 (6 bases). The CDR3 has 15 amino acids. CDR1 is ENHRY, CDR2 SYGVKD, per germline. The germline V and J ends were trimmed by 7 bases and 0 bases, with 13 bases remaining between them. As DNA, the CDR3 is TGTGCCATCACGGATAGACAGGCCTCCTACAATGAGCAGTTCTTC. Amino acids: CAITDRQASYNEQFF.

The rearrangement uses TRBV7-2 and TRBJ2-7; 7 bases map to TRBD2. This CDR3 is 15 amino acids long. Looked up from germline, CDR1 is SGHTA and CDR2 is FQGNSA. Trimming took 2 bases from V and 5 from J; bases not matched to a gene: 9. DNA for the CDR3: TGTGCCAGCAGCTTATCGGGCGGGAGAGGCGACGAGCAGTACTTC. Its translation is CASSLSGGRGDEQYF.

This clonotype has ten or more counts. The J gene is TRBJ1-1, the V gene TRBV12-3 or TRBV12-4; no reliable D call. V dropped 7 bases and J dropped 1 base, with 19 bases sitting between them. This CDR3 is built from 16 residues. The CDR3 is CASKYGQEVSNTEAFF. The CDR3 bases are TGTGCCAGCAAATACGGGCAGGAAGTTTCGAACACTGAAGCTTTCTTT.

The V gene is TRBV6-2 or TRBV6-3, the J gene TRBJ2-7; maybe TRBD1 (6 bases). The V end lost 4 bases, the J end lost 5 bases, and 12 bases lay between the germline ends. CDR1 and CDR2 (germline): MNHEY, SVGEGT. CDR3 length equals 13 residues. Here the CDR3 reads CASSSRWGHEQYF. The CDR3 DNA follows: TGTGCCAGCAGTTCACGGTGGGGGCACGAGCAGTACTTC.

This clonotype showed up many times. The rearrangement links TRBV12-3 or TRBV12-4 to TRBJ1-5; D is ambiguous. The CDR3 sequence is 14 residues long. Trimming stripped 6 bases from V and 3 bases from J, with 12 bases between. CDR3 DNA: TGTGCCAGCAGGCGAGGACCAAACAATCAGCCCCAGCATTTT. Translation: CASRRGPNNQPQHF.

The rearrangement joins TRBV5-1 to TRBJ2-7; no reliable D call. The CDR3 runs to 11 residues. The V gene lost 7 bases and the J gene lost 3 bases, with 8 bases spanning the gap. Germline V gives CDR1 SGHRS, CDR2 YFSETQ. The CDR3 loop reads CASQRLYEQYF. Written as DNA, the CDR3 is TGCGCCAGCCAACGACTCTACGAGCAGTACTTC. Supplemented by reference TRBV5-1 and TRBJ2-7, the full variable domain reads KAGVTQTPRYLIKTRGQQVTLSCSPISGHRSVSWYQQTPGQGLQFLFEYFSETQRNKGNFPGRFSGRQFSNSRSEMNVSTLELGDSALYLCASQRLYEQYFGPGTRLTVT.